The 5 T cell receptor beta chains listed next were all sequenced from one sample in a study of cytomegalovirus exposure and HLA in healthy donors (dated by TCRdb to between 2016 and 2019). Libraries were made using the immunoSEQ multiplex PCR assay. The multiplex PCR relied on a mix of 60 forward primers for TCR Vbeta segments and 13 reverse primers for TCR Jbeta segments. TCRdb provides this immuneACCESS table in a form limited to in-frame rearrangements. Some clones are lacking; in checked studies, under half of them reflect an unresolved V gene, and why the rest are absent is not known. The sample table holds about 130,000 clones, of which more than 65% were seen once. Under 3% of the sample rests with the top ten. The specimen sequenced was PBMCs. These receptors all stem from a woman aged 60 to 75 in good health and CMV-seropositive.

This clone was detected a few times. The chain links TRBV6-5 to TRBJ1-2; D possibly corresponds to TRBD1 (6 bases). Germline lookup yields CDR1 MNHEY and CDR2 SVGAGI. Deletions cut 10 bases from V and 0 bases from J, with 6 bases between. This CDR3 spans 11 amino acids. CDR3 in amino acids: CATGANYGYTF. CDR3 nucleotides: TGTGCCACAGGGGCTAACTATGGCTACACCTTC.

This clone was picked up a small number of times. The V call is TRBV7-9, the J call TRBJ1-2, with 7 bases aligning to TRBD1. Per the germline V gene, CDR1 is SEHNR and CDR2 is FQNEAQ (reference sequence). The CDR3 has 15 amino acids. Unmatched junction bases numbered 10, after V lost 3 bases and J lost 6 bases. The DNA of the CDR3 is TGTGCCAGCAGCTTCTCAGGGGGGAGAGGGAATGGCTACACCTTC. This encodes CASSFSGGRGNGYTF.

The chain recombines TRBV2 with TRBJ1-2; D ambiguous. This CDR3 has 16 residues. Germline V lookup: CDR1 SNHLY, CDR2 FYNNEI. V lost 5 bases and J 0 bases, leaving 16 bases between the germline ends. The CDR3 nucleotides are TGTGCCAGCAGTCCTAATACGGTGGTTCCTAACTATGGCTACACCTTC. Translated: CASSPNTVVPNYGYTF.

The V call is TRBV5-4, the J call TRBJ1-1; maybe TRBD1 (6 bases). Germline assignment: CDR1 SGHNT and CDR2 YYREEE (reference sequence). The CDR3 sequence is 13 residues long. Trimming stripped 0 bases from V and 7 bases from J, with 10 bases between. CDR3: CASSLGTVVEAFF. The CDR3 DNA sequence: TGTGCCAGCAGCTTGGGGACAGTGGTTGAAGCTTTCTTT.

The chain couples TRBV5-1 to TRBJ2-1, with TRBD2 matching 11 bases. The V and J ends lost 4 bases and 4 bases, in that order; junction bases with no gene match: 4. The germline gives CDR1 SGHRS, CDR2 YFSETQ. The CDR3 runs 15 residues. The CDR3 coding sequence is TGCGCCAGCAGCGACACTAGCGGGGGATACAATGAGCAGTTCTTC. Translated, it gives CASSDTSGGYNEQFF. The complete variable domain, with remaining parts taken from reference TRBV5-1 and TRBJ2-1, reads KAGVTQTPRYLIKTRGQQVTLSCSPISGHRSVSWYQQTPGQGLQFLFEYFSETQRNKGNFPGRFSGRQFSNSRSEMNVSTLELGDSALYLCASSDTSGGYNEQFFGPGTRLTVL.